This T cell receptor beta chain was recovered during a study of T cells expressing NK-cell markers. The germline V gene encodes CDR1 MNHNS and CDR2 SASEGT. The length of the CDR3 is 13 residues. No DNA is given; TCRdb re-called the 5' RACE reads and lists each CDR3 protein once. The sample data list around 550,000 distinct CDR3 sequences. The sample was blood T cells: a sorted CD56 or NKG2C T cell subset, CD4+ or CD8+ T cells, or bulk PBMC T cells (not recorded which). The TCR originated in a man aged 18 to 29 in good health. The chain couples TRBV6-1 to TRBJ1-3. The CDR3 reads CASTKNSGNTIYF.